This T cell receptor beta chain was captured by sequencing in a study of cytomegalovirus exposure and HLA in healthy donors. The ends were cut back, 8 bases at V and 1 base at J, with 8 bases in the middle. The CDR3 is 12 amino acids. Looked up from germline, CDR1 is SGHDN and CDR2 is FVKESK. Donors consisted of healthy bone marrow donors. Primers for the PCR totalled 60 Vbeta and 13 Jbeta. Repertoires were generated with immunoSEQ multiplex PCR, while TCRdb's copy carries only in-frame clones and drops some. The repertoire has about 140,000 clones, 65% to 70% of them found once; the top ten carry around 1.6%.

The sequencing sample was made of PBMCs. The genes are TRBV14 and TRBJ1-1; possible D gene TRBD1, 6 bases. The sequence came from a human donor in good health. The CDR3 nucleotides are TGTGCCAGCGGGACATCGAACACTGAAGCTTTCTTT. Its protein is CASGTSNTEAFF.